The 16 T cell receptor beta chains listed next were all sequenced from one sample in a study of T-cell reconstitution after alpha-beta-depleted transplantation in children. Unique molecular identifiers featured in how the TCRbeta library was prepared. TCRdb redid the calling of the PCR reads with MiXCR, one entry per CDR3 protein. The data show approximately 400,000 distinct CDR3 sequences, roughly a tenth seen once. The material was PBMCs from the stem cell graft donor, obtained from the stem cell graft. These receptor sequences come from a human donor who donated a stem cell graft to a child with acute myeloid leukemia.

J is TRBJ2-2 and V is TRBV20-1; 9 bases agree with TRBD2. The germline gives CDR1 DFQATT, CDR2 SNEGSKA (reference sequence). The CDR3 sequence is 17 residues long. After removal of 4 bases from V and 7 bases from J, the junction contained 16 bases not matched to a gene. In DNA form, the CDR3 reads TGCAGTGCTATAAACCCTAGTGGCGGGGGGGCCCTCGGGGAGCTGTTTTTT. It codes for CSAINPSGGGALGELFF.

Only a few counts were recorded for this clonotype. V usage is TRBV15 and J usage is TRBJ2-3, with D hard to call. This CDR3 spans 16 amino acids. V was trimmed by 2 bases and J by 3 bases, leaving 15 bases between them. Germline V gives CDR1 LNHNV, CDR2 YYDKDF (reference sequence). CDR3 amino acids: CATSRRTPPYTDTQYF. CDR3 DNA sequence: TGTGCCACCAGCAGAAGGACCCCTCCTTATACAGATACGCAGTATTTT.

This clonotype has only a few counts. The CDR3 coding sequence is TGCAGTGCTGACAGGGAGAGCACAGATACGCAGTATTTT. It codes for CSADRESTDTQYF. The chain recombines TRBV20-1 with TRBJ2-3, with 7 bases that match TRBD1. The CDR3 totals 13 residues. V was pared by 5 bases and J by 0 bases, with 2 bases of the junction left unmatched. Germline V gene sequence: CDR1 DFQATT, CDR2 SNEGSKA (reference sequence).

The chain uses TRBV7-2 and TRBJ2-7; a weak D match, TRBD2 (6 bases). Looked up from germline, CDR1 is SGHTA and CDR2 is FQGNSA. The length of the CDR3 is 16 residues. V lost 1 base and J 4 bases, leaving 17 bases between the germline ends. The CDR3 nucleotides read TGTGCCAGCAGCTTAGTTCTATTGCCTGGAGGGTACGAGCAGTACTTC. The encoded protein is CASSLVLLPGGYEQYF.

The chain recombines TRBV12-3 or TRBV12-4 with TRBJ1-1, with a weak D call TRBD1 (5 bases). The CDR3 sequence is 14 residues long. Trimming removed 3 bases at V and 4 bases at J, with 12 bases between. The CDR3: CASSLGRGGTEAFF. Here the CDR3 DNA reads TGTGCCAGCAGTTTGGGGCGGGGAGGCACTGAAGCTTTCTTT.

This clonotype was seen only a few times. This chain connects TRBV27 to TRBJ2-1, with 14 bases that match TRBD2. J lost 8 bases, V lost 3 bases, and 9 bases had no gene match. This CDR3 is built from 17 residues. Looked up from germline, CDR1 is MNHEY and CDR2 is SMNVEV (reference sequence). CDR3 DNA: TGTGCCAGCAGTTTTACGGGACTAGCGGGAGATGGCTATGAGCAGTTCTTC. Its translation: CASSFTGLAGDGYEQFF.

The CDR3 coding sequence is TGTGCCAGCAGTTACGGGGGGGCAAACTATGGCTACACCTTC. It codes for CASSYGGANYGYTF. The chain employs TRBV6-5 and TRBJ1-2, with a possible D match to TRBD1 (6 bases). Germline CDR1 MNHEY, CDR2 SVGAGI. Trimming pared 2 bases from V and 2 bases from J, leaving 9 bases between. The CDR3 runs 14 residues.

This clonotype was picked up a small number of times. The rearrangement uses TRBV5-1 and TRBJ2-1, with 10 bases that match TRBD2. The CDR3 runs to 15 residues. V was clipped by 5 bases and J by 5 bases; unmatched bases: 7. In germline, CDR1 is SGHRS, CDR2 YFSETQ. CDR3 region: CASSPGLAEDNEQFF. CDR3 bases: TGCGCCAGCAGTCCTGGACTAGCGGAAGACAATGAGCAGTTCTTC.

This clonotype was found once. The rearrangement links TRBV4-1 to TRBJ2-4; 9 bases map to TRBD2. This CDR3 has 18 amino acids. V lost 5 bases and J lost 0; bases outside the gene matches: 11. Germline-derived CDR1 and CDR2 are MGHRA and YSYEKL. CDR3 coding DNA: TGCGCCAGCAGCTACGTAGCGGGGGACACCGTAGCCAAAAACATTCAGTACTTC. It codes for CASSYVAGDTVAKNIQYF.

This clonotype was detected ten times or more. The gene calls are TRBV15 and TRBJ2-7; possibly TRBD2 for D (5 bases). Looked up from germline, CDR1 is LNHNV and CDR2 is YYDKDF (reference sequence). V lost 0 bases to trimming and J lost 2 bases, with 11 bases between them. This CDR3 region has 15 residues. The CDR3 here is CATSRDRTGTYEQYF. CDR3 nucleotide sequence: TGTGCCACCAGCAGAGACCGGACGGGAACCTACGAGCAGTACTTC.

This clonotype has at least ten counts. The J gene is TRBJ1-5, the V gene TRBV6-1; unclear D gene. The CDR3 length is 14 residues. Germline V lookup: CDR1 MNHNS, CDR2 SASEGT. The V gene lost 0 bases and the J gene lost 9 bases, with 12 bases spanning the gap. CDR3 sequence (DNA): TGTGCCAGCAGTGAAGCCGACAAGGTAACGCCCCAGCATTTT. Translating it yields CASSEADKVTPQHF.

DNA for the CDR3: TGTGCCACCAGTGATTCGTCAAAAGCGGGCCTCAGCACAGATACGCAGTATTTT. Protein sequence: CATSDSSKAGLSTDTQYF. The chain links TRBV24-1 to TRBJ2-3; possible D gene TRBD2, 6 bases. Germline V gives CDR1 KGHDR, CDR2 SFDVKD. V was cut by 2 bases and J by 0 bases, with 17 bases left in between. This CDR3 spans 18 amino acids.

CDR3 region: CASSELQGPRSEQFF. The CDR3, as DNA: TGTGCCAGCAGTGAACTGCAGGGCCCCAGGAGTGAGCAGTTCTTC. The chain couples TRBV6-1 to TRBJ2-1; weak D call: TRBD1 (5 bases). V dropped 2 bases and J dropped 9 bases, with 17 bases sitting between them. CDR1 and CDR2 (germline): MNHNS, SASEGT. There are 15 residues in the CDR3.

The chain joins TRBV12-3 or TRBV12-4 to TRBJ2-3; D is ambiguous. The CDR3 is made up of 12 amino acids. Trimming shortened V by 5 bases and J by 6 bases, and 9 bases separated the two germline ends. CDR3 sequence reads: CASSTLLDTQYF. Written as DNA, the CDR3 is TGTGCCAGCAGTACTCTTTTGGATACGCAGTATTTT.

This clonotype was found a few times. V and J are TRBV12-3 or TRBV12-4 and TRBJ2-5; 7 bases match TRBD1. This CDR3 is 14 amino acids long. V dropped 6 bases and J dropped 2; count of bases not matched to a gene: 6. The CDR3 reads CASRRDSLQETQYF. The CDR3 DNA sequence: TGTGCCAGCAGAAGGGACAGCCTACAAGAGACCCAGTACTTC.

This sequence joins TRBV4-1 and TRBJ1-4, with D possibly TRBD1 on 6 matching bases. The CDR3 covers 16 residues. The germline CDR1 and CDR2 sequences are MGHRA and YSYEKL. V was trimmed by 4 bases and J by 8 bases, leaving 20 bases between them. Here the CDR3 DNA reads TGCGCCAGCAGCCGATGGGGCCCAGGGGAGGGGGAAAAACTGTTTTTT. This translates into CASSRWGPGEGEKLFF.